Each of the 14 T cell receptor beta chains below was sequenced from the same sample in a study of T-cell reconstitution after alpha-beta-depleted transplantation in children. Unique molecular identifiers featured in how the TCRbeta library was prepared. TCRdb re-called the PCR reads with MiXCR, one entry per CDR3 protein. Of 600,000 to 700,000 distinct CDR3 sequences in the sample, roughly 17% were seen once. Sample: PBMCs from the stem cell graft donor, taken from the stem cell graft. Receptors originate from a human donor who donated a stem cell graft to a child with acute myeloid leukemia.

V gene TRBV5-1 combines with J gene TRBJ2-6, with 9 bases lining up with TRBD1. Germline V CDR1 and CDR2: SGHRS, YFSETQ. The V gene end was trimmed by 2 bases and the J gene end by 0 bases; junction bases not matched to a gene: 12. The CDR3 length is 20 residues. The CDR3 is CASSFHYIGTGYSGANVLTF. DNA of the CDR3: TGCGCCAGCAGCTTTCACTACATCGGGACAGGGTACTCTGGGGCCAACGTCCTGACTTTC. Full variable domain (missing parts from reference TRBV5-1 and TRBJ2-6): KAGVTQTPRYLIKTRGQQVTLSCSPISGHRSVSWYQQTPGQGLQFLFEYFSETQRNKGNFPGRFSGRQFSNSRSEMNVSTLELGDSALYLCASSFHYIGTGYSGANVLTFGAGSRLTVL.

This clonotype was seen at least ten times. The genes are TRBV20-1 and TRBJ2-7; either TRBD1 or TRBD2 may supply D (5 bases each). The CDR3 has 16 amino acids. The V gene lost 1 base and the J gene lost 0 bases, with 16 bases spanning the gap. Germline V gene lookup returns CDR1 DFQATT and CDR2 SNEGSKA (reference sequence). In DNA form, the CDR3 reads TGCAGTGCTAGAGGGCCCGGGACGGCGAGCTCCTACGAGCAGTACGTC. Protein sequence: CSARGPGTASSYEQYV.

This clonotype was found many times. The chain uses TRBV12-3 or TRBV12-4 and TRBJ1-1, with D hard to call. This CDR3 is 13 amino acids long. With 6 bases removed from V and 0 bases from J, the gap between germline ends came to 8 bases. CDR3 DNA sequence: TGTGCCAGCAGCCTACAGATGAACACTGAAGCTTTCTTT. This gives the protein CASSLQMNTEAFF.

The gene calls are TRBV7-6 and TRBJ1-2, with 7 bases identical to TRBD1. The CDR3 length is 15 residues. Trimming at V came to 6 bases and at J to 3 bases, leaving 10 bases not matched to a gene. Germline V gene data show CDR1 as SGHVS and CDR2 as FNYEAQ. The CDR3 DNA is TGTGCCAGCAGACTAGGGGACAGTTCCTACTATGGCTACACCTTC. Its protein is CASRLGDSSYYGYTF.

V is TRBV27 and J is TRBJ2-2, with D maybe TRBD2 (5 bases). This CDR3 has 13 residues. Germline V gene sequence: CDR1 MNHEY, CDR2 SMNVEV (reference sequence). The V and J ends lost 5 bases and 6 bases respectively, with 10 bases between them. The CDR3 region has the DNA TGTGCCAGCAGTGTACGGGGAGCCGGGGAGCTGTTTTTT. Protein: CASSVRGAGELFF.

In its sample, this clonotype was seen many times. The chain joins TRBV27 to TRBJ2-3; 12 bases fit TRBD2. Looked up from germline, CDR1 is MNHEY and CDR2 is SMNVEV (reference sequence). V lost 4 bases, J lost 3 bases, and 5 bases stayed unmatched. CDR3 length: 16 residues. The DNA for the CDR3 is TGTGCCAGCAGTTGGACTAGCGGGGCTGGTACAGATACGCAGTATTTT. Protein product: CASSWTSGAGTDTQYF.

This clonotype was counted ten times or more. The chain has TRBV29-1 and TRBJ2-3, with TRBD1 matching 7 bases. Trimming cost V 2 bases and J 4 bases; bases outside gene matches: 6. CDR3 length equals 14 residues. Germline CDR1 and CDR2: SQVTM and ANQGSEA. The DNA for the CDR3 is TGCAGCGTTGAAAGGGGGCGCGCCGCAGATACGCAGTATTTT. As protein: CSVERGRAADTQYF.

V gene TRBV28 combines with J gene TRBJ1-6; no definite D call. Germline V gene sequence: CDR1 MDHEN, CDR2 SYDVKM. Trimming shortened V by 3 bases and J by 7 bases, and 16 bases separated the two germline ends. This CDR3 is 16 amino acids long. The CDR3 reads CASSLSFIRGNSPLHF. In DNA, the CDR3 is TGTGCCAGCAGTTTGTCTTTTATTCGTGGGAATTCACCCCTCCACTTT. Full variable domain (outside the CDR3, taken from reference TRBV28 and TRBJ1-6): DVKVTQSSRYLVKRTGEKVFLECVQDMDHENMFWYRQDPGLGLRLIYFSYDVKMKEKGDIPEGYSVSREKKERFSLILESASTNQTSMYLCASSLSFIRGNSPLHFGNGTRLTVT.

The V gene is TRBV7-2, the J gene TRBJ1-2; 7 bases are shared with TRBD1. CDR3 length: 15 amino acids. Trimming removed 1 base from V and 8 bases from J; junction bases left unmatched: 10. CDR1 is SGHTA, CDR2 FQGNSA, per germline. Written as DNA, the CDR3 is TGTGCCAGCAGCTTAGGTGAAGGGCGGACAGGCGGCTACACCTTC. This encodes CASSLGEGRTGGYTF.

This clonotype has a count of ten or more. This chain connects TRBV7-9 to TRBJ2-3; no firm D call. Germline V gives CDR1 SEHNR, CDR2 FQNEAQ (reference sequence). The length of the CDR3 is 13 residues. The V end lost 5 bases, the J end lost 4 bases, and 10 bases lay between the germline ends. CDR3 sequence (DNA): TGTGCCAGCAGCGCCGTGGACGCAGATACGCAGTATTTT. It specifies CASSAVDADTQYF.

The V gene is TRBV12-5, the J gene TRBJ2-4; tentatively, D is TRBD2 (6 bases). The V and J ends lost 5 bases and 0 bases respectively, with 11 bases between them. Germline values: CDR1 LGHNT, CDR2 FRNRAP. The CDR3 totals 15 residues. In nucleotides, the CDR3 is TGTGCTAGTGGTGGGGGGACCGAAGCCAAAAACATTCAGTACTTC. Translation gives CASGGGTEAKNIQYF.

V is TRBV7-9 and J is TRBJ1-5; 10 nucleotides align to TRBD1. The length of the CDR3 is 17 residues. Germline V gives CDR1 SEHNR, CDR2 FQNEAQ (reference sequence). Trimming cost V 5 bases and J 2 bases; bases outside gene matches: 9. CDR3 residues: CASSSRDRGGGNQPQHF. The CDR3 nucleotides read TGTGCCAGCAGCAGTCGGGACAGGGGAGGTGGCAATCAGCCCCAGCATTTT.

This clonotype has a handful of counts. This chain connects TRBV7-9 to TRBJ1-5; the D gene is possibly TRBD1 (5 bases). The CDR3 extends over 17 amino acids. Per the germline V gene, CDR1 is SEHNR and CDR2 is FQNEAQ (reference sequence). Trimming removed 3 bases at V and 2 bases at J, with 17 bases between. CDR3 sequence (DNA): TGTGCCAGCAGCTTGGCCGCCGCAGGGCGTGGCAATCAGCCCCAGCATTTT. Translated: CASSLAAAGRGNQPQHF.

The table lists this clonotype with a few counts. The genes are TRBV6-1 and TRBJ2-2; perhaps TRBD2 as D (5 bases). Trimming left V 9 bases short and J 0 bases short, with 11 bases between. Germline CDR1 is MNHNS and CDR2 is SASEGT. The CDR3 is 14 amino acids. The CDR3 coding sequence is TGTGCCAGTATCCAGGACTCGAACACCGGGGAGCTGTTTTTT. It translates to CASIQDSNTGELFF.